This TCR beta chain was documented in a study of human T cells and chemical hapten exposure. Study summary: DPC (0.01%) was patch tested on the upper back and read at 6 days.

Time point denoted: patch test 1, 2 weeks after DPC sensitization. Treatment described: therapeutic diphenylcyclopropenone sensitization with weekly scalp DPC. The study's library attached unique molecular identifiers to single cDNA molecules. TCRdb re-derived calls from the RACE reads in MiXCR, one entry per CDR3 protein. Of about 120,000 distinct CDR3 sequences listed, approximately 14% are singletons. This clonotype turned up a few times. As yet, its antigen is unknown. Study-wide results and caveats: High-frequency TCRs, those above 1 in 1000, stayed the same after DPC sensitization.

Trimming left V 2 bases short and J 3 bases short, with 7 bases between. Germline V gene data show CDR1 as MNHEY and CDR2 as SVGAGI. The CDR3 consists of 13 residues. The sequence was collected from a young man with alopecia areata. Some clones in this sample may be carry-over from other donors' samples. The genes are TRBV6-5 and TRBJ1-1; D is undetermined. Sequencing used whole blood, obtained in connection with sensitization to the hapten diphenylcyclopropenone (DPC). The CDR3 DNA reads TGTGCCAGCAGTTACAAGGGATACACTGAAGCTTTCTTT. This translates into CASSYKGYTEAFF.